Each of the 7 T cell receptor beta chains below was sequenced from the same sample in a study of beta chain features in type 1 diabetes. Every bit of the isolated RNA underwent reverse transcription, so sequencing read expressed TCRB transcripts. The data were produced by immunoSEQ multiplex PCR, yet TCRdb's version contains in-frame clones alone and is incomplete. The sample carries about 260,000 clones, about 63% recorded once. The sequenced sample consisted of naive CD4+ T cells from blood. The receptors originated from a man aged 25-45 years in good health.

This chain joins TRBV29-1 and TRBJ2-5; D gene uncertain. Germline CDR1 reads SQVTM; CDR2 reads ANQGSEA. The CDR3 covers 12 residues. The V and J ends lost 4 bases and 1 base respectively, with 7 bases between them. As DNA, the CDR3 is TGCAGCGTTGGGGTTACCCAAGAGACCCAGTACTTC. Protein sequence: CSVGVTQETQYF.

This clone was recorded a few times. The J gene is TRBJ1-2, the V gene TRBV30, with 8 bases that match TRBD1. Germline V CDR1 and CDR2: GTSNPN, SVGIG (reference sequence). The CDR3 extends over 12 amino acids. Trimming removed 5 bases from V and 8 bases from J; junction bases left unmatched: 7. The CDR3 sequence: CAWGTGKGGYTF. The CDR3 coding sequence is TGTGCCTGGGGGACAGGAAAAGGAGGCTACACCTTC.

This chain links TRBV7-2 with TRBJ2-1, with 8 bases lining up with TRBD2. The CDR3 spans 16 residues. The V segment lost 5 bases and the J segment 0 bases; nucleotides outside the gene matches: 6. Germline V gene lookup returns CDR1 SGHTA and CDR2 FQGNSA. The CDR3 protein is CASSLGLAYSYNEQFF. For the CDR3, the DNA is TGTGCCAGCAGCCTAGGACTAGCTTACTCCTACAATGAGCAGTTCTTC. Drawing the rest from reference TRBV7-2 and TRBJ2-1, the complete variable domain is GAGVSQSPSNKVTEKGKDVELRCDPISGHTALYWYRQSLGQGLEFLIYFQGNSAPDKSGLPSDRFSAERTGGSVSTLTIQRTQQEDSAVYLCASSLGLAYSYNEQFFGPGTRLTVL.

The sample holds a few counts of this clone. V and J are TRBV9 and TRBJ2-5; 7 bases are shared with TRBD1. The germline V gene encodes CDR1 SGDLS and CDR2 YYNGEE. V gave up 1 base and J gave up 5 bases; unmatched junction bases: 2. CDR3 length: 13 amino acids. The CDR3 nucleotides are TGTGCCAGCAGCGTAAGAGGGGGCGAGACCCAGTACTTC. Translated, it gives CASSVRGGETQYF. The variable domain in full, with the rest retrieved from reference TRBV9 and TRBJ2-5, is DSGVTQTPKHLITATGQRVTLRCSPRSGDLSVYWYQQSLDQGLQFLIQYYNGEERAKGNILERFSAQQFPDLHSELNLSSLELGDSALYFCASSVRGGETQYFGPGTRLLVL.

The V and J genes are TRBV2 and TRBJ2-7; 9 bases are shared with TRBD1. Trimming took 6 bases from V and 3 from J; bases not matched to a gene: 12. The germline V gene encodes CDR1 SNHLY and CDR2 FYNNEI. This CDR3 spans 16 amino acids. This CDR3 reads CASSAFTGTGNYEQYF. The CDR3 DNA follows: TGTGCCAGCAGCGCCTTTACCGGGACAGGGAACTACGAGCAGTACTTC. Using reference TRBV2 and TRBJ2-7 for the parts outside the CDR3, the full variable domain is EPEVTQTPSHQVTQMGQEVILRCVPISNHLYFYWYRQILGQKVEFLVSFYNNEISEKSEIFDDQFSVERPDGSNFTLKIRSTKLEDSAMYFCASSAFTGTGNYEQYFGPGTRLTVT.

V is TRBV7-2 and J is TRBJ2-1; D remains unclear. V was shortened by 0 bases and J by 2 bases, with 5 bases between the two germline ends. CDR3 length: 14 amino acids. Germline V lookup: CDR1 SGHTA, CDR2 FQGNSA. The CDR3 bases are TGTGCCAGCAGCTTAGCGGCAGCCTACAATGAGCAGTTCTTC. It encodes CASSLAAAYNEQFF.

This chain links TRBV10-3 with TRBJ2-7; unclear D gene. V was trimmed by 10 bases and J by 0 bases, leaving 13 bases between them. The CDR3 has 13 amino acids. Germline V CDR1 and CDR2: ENHRY, SYGVKD. CDR3 DNA: TGTGCCAGCGCTGACACCAACTCCTACGAGCAGTACTTC. Protein: CASADTNSYEQYF.